This T cell receptor beta chain appears in the sequencing data of a study of T-cell memory formation after mild COVID-19. Study-wide background: Largely donor-specific TCR clusters were found.

The sample holds a few counts of this clonotype. This CDR3 contains 15 residues. Germline CDR1 is MNHNS and CDR2 is SASEGT. The germline V and J ends were trimmed by 0 bases and 4 bases, with 12 bases remaining between them. TCRdb fed the 5' RACE reads into MiXCR, producing one record per CDR3 protein. The sample lists about 47,000 distinct CDR3 sequences; 8% to 10% were seen once. Sequenced: PBMCs or a T cell subset sorted from them (not recorded which). This rearrangement joins TRBV6-1 to TRBJ1-2; D may be TRBD1 (5 bases). The receptor was derived from an adult woman who had mild COVID-19 (a few samples of this study predate the infection). Cell type and time point are not known. The CDR3 reads CASSEAFRDPYGYTF. CDR3 in DNA: TGTGCCAGCAGTGAAGCGTTCAGGGACCCCTATGGCTACACCTTC.